The 28 T cell receptor beta chains presented below share a single source sample, sequenced in a study of shared clonotypes between healthy human individuals (TCRdb year 2020). Library preparation used the immunoSEQ multiplex PCR assay. TCRdb provides this immuneACCESS table in a form limited to in-frame rearrangements. Some clones are lacking; in checked studies, under half of them reflect an unresolved V gene, and why the rest are absent is not known. The sample contains around 2.5 million clones, more than 85% of them found a single time. 0.35% to 0.45% of the sample is taken by the ten largest. The specimen sequenced was naive CD4+ T cells from PBMCs. In the paper's terms, the cell subset or site label means: CD45RA+ positively selected. These receptors were taken from a man in his late teens or twenties in good health. Some clones in this sample may be carry-over from other donors' samples.

This chain links TRBV14 with TRBJ2-3; D unresolved. CDR1 and CDR2 (germline): SGHDN, FVKESK. V was pared by 2 bases and J by 2 bases, with 14 bases between. This CDR3 is 16 amino acids long. The CDR3 DNA is TGTGCCAGCAGCCAACACCCCTGGGAATACACAGATACGCAGTATTTT. It specifies CASSQHPWEYTDTQYF.

Only one count was recorded for this clone. The chain combines TRBV5-5 with TRBJ2-3; 9 nucleotides align to TRBD1. CDR1 is SGHKS and CDR2 is YYEKEE in the germline V gene (reference sequence). Trimming cost V 0 bases and J 2 bases; bases outside gene matches: 1. The CDR3 covers 15 residues. The CDR3 sequence: CASSLGTGVTDTQYF. The CDR3, as DNA: TGTGCCAGCAGCTTGGGGACAGGGGTCACAGATACGCAGTATTTT.

CDR3 nucleotides: TGTGCCAGCATCCTAGCAGGGGACACCGGGGAGCTGTTTTTT. It yields the protein CASILAGDTGELFF. This chain links TRBV28 with TRBJ2-2; a weak D match, TRBD1 (6 bases). Looked up from germline, CDR1 is MDHEN and CDR2 is SYDVKM. This CDR3 comprises 14 residues. The ends were cut back, 7 bases at V and 3 bases at J, with 12 bases in the middle. Supplemented by reference TRBV28 and TRBJ2-2, the full variable domain reads DVKVTQSSRYLVKRTGEKVFLECVQDMDHENMFWYRQDPGLGLRLIYFSYDVKMKEKGDIPEGYSVSREKKERFSLILESASTNQTSMYLCASILAGDTGELFFGEGSRLTVL.

The chain couples TRBV5-8 to TRBJ1-5; no definite D call. The CDR3 runs 15 residues. The V gene's germline CDR1 is SGHTS and CDR2 YDEGEE. V was pared by 4 bases and J by 5 bases, with 16 bases between. The CDR3 DNA follows: TGTGCCAGCAGCCAAGATGGAAGCGGAGATCAGCCCCAGCATTTT. It specifies CASSQDGSGDQPQHF.

This chain uses TRBV5-4 with TRBJ2-7; D remains ambiguous. V gave up 1 base and J gave up 3 bases, with 8 bases separating them. CDR3 size: 13 residues. CDR1 and CDR2 (germline): SGHNT, YYREEE (reference sequence). The CDR3 DNA reads TGTGCCAGCAGCTTGTCCACAGACTACGAGCAGTACTTC. It codes for CASSLSTDYEQYF.

CDR3 nucleotide sequence: TGTGCCAGCAGGCAATTCTGGGAACACGAGCAGTACTTC. This codes for CASRQFWEHEQYF. The rearrangement joins TRBV11-2 to TRBJ2-7, with D unresolved. Germline lookup yields CDR1 SGHAT and CDR2 FQNNGV. V lost 6 bases to trimming and J lost 5 bases, with 14 bases between them. The length of the CDR3 is 13 residues.

The gene calls are TRBV6-5 and TRBJ2-4; D is perhaps TRBD1 (5 bases). The CDR3 sequence is 15 residues long. CDR1 and CDR2 from the germline V gene are MNHEY and SVGAGI. V was pared by 6 bases and J by 5 bases, with 17 bases between. The CDR3 here is CASSPGTTGENIQYF. The CDR3 nucleotides read TGTGCCAGCAGCCCAGGAACTACAGGAGAAAACATTCAGTACTTC.

This clone was seen a single time. This CDR3 is also generated by other DNA sequences in the sample. The chain joins TRBV18 to TRBJ1-1; no firm D call. The ends were cut back, 3 bases at V and 0 bases at J, with 8 bases in the middle. In germline, CDR1 is KGHSH, CDR2 LQKENI. This CDR3 region has 14 residues. The DNA for the CDR3 is TGTGCCAGCTCACCGAGCCCTATGAACACTGAAGCTTTCTTT. It specifies CASSPSPMNTEAFF.

The V call is TRBV7-2, the J call TRBJ2-5, with no clear D. Germline-derived CDR1 and CDR2 are SGHTA and FQGNSA. Between the trimmed V and J ends, which lost 5 bases and 1 base, there was a span of 11 bases. The CDR3 has 14 amino acids. The CDR3 coding sequence is TGTGCCAGCAGCCCATTTAGGGCCCAAGAGACCCAGTACTTC. Residues: CASSPFRAQETQYF.

The chain employs TRBV5-1 and TRBJ2-6, with 8 bases matching TRBD1. With 3 bases clipped from V and 3 bases from J, the junction kept 2 bases outside the gene matches. Germline lookup yields CDR1 SGHRS and CDR2 YFSETQ. CDR3 size: 15 residues. The CDR3 coding sequence is TGCGCCAGCAGCTCGACAGGGGATGGGGCCAACGTCCTGACTTTC. This codes for CASSSTGDGANVLTF.

The chain couples TRBV29-1 to TRBJ1-2, with unresolved D. The CDR3 extends over 14 amino acids. V was trimmed by 3 bases and J by 2 bases, leaving 13 bases between them. Germline values: CDR1 SQVTM, CDR2 ANQGSEA. CDR3 in DNA: TGCAGCGTTGACGGTTCCAGCGGGAACTATGGCTACACCTTC. Its translation: CSVDGSSGNYGYTF.

This chain uses TRBV5-1 with TRBJ1-1, with a possible D match to TRBD1 (5 bases). Germline assignment: CDR1 SGHRS and CDR2 YFSETQ. Trimming took 4 bases from V and 0 from J, leaving 19 bases between them. CDR3 length: 17 residues. As DNA, the CDR3 is TGCGCCAGCAGCCGGGGTTCGGGGGGTCAAATGAACACTGAAGCTTTCTTT. Its translation: CASSRGSGGQMNTEAFF. Using reference TRBV5-1 and TRBJ1-1 for the parts outside the CDR3, the full variable domain is KAGVTQTPRYLIKTRGQQVTLSCSPISGHRSVSWYQQTPGQGLQFLFEYFSETQRNKGNFPGRFSGRQFSNSRSEMNVSTLELGDSALYLCASSRGSGGQMNTEAFFGQGTRLTVV.

The chain combines TRBV19 with TRBJ1-2; D not certain. The CDR3 is 14 residues long. Germline loops: CDR1 LNHDA, CDR2 SQIVND (reference sequence). Trimming took off 5 bases at V and 8 bases at J, with 18 bases between the two ends. The CDR3 protein is CASSLVTLVEGYTF. The CDR3 DNA follows: TGTGCCAGTAGTCTGGTGACATTGGTTGAAGGCTACACCTTC.

V gene TRBV5-4 combines with J gene TRBJ2-3, with TRBD2 identical over 8 bases. This CDR3 comprises 20 residues. The germline CDR1 and CDR2 sequences are SGHNT and YYREEE (reference sequence). The trim removed 4 bases at V and 2 bases at J, leaving 21 bases unmatched. In DNA form, the CDR3 reads TGTGCCAGCAGCCCCAATAGTTTCCTTTTAGCGGGACTCACCACAGATACGCAGTATTTT. Protein product: CASSPNSFLLAGLTTDTQYF.

This CDR3 is CASSLGILAGAYNEQFF. The CDR3 DNA follows: TGCGCCAGCAGCTTGGGTATACTAGCGGGAGCTTACAATGAGCAGTTCTTC. The chain is built from TRBV5-1 and TRBJ2-1; TRBD2 aligns across 11 bases. V lost 0 bases and J lost 4; bases outside the gene matches: 6. CDR3 length: 17 residues. Germline CDR1 and CDR2: SGHRS and YFSETQ.

A single count supports this clone. This chain joins TRBV4-2 and TRBJ1-3; the D is unclear. The CDR3 contains 11 residues. V was pared by 8 bases and J by 2 bases, with 4 bases between. Looked up from germline, CDR1 is LGHNA and CDR2 is YNFKEQ. CDR3 DNA: TGTGCCAGCGCCGCTGGAAACACCATATATTTT. Its protein is CASAAGNTIYF.

The chain links TRBV5-1 to TRBJ2-7, with 10 bases that match TRBD2. This CDR3 is 14 amino acids long. Trimming took 3 bases from V and 0 from J; bases not matched to a gene: 0. Germline assignment: CDR1 SGHRS and CDR2 YFSETQ. This CDR3 is CASSSSGSSYEQYF. CDR3 DNA sequence: TGCGCCAGCAGCTCTAGCGGGAGCTCCTACGAGCAGTACTTC. The complete variable domain, with remaining parts taken from reference TRBV5-1 and TRBJ2-7, reads KAGVTQTPRYLIKTRGQQVTLSCSPISGHRSVSWYQQTPGQGLQFLFEYFSETQRNKGNFPGRFSGRQFSNSRSEMNVSTLELGDSALYLCASSSSGSSYEQYFGPGTRLTVT.

The genes are TRBV28 and TRBJ1-6; 7 bases are a match to TRBD1. The V and J ends lost 10 bases and 8 bases, in that order; junction bases with no gene match: 2. The CDR3 has 11 residues. The V gene's germline CDR1 is MDHEN and CDR2 SYDVKM. CDR3 coding DNA: TGTGCCACCACAGGGGATTCACCCCTCCACTTT. Its translation: CATTGDSPLHF.

With respect to this clone: This sample includes further DNA sequences coding for the same CDR3. This chain uses TRBV7-9 with TRBJ2-1, with D unresolved. CDR3 length: 12 amino acids. Germline-derived CDR1 and CDR2 are SEHNR and FQNEAQ (reference sequence). The ends were cut back, 3 bases at V and 6 bases at J, with 6 bases in the middle. CDR3 loop: CASSLVFNEQFF. The DNA of the CDR3 is TGTGCCAGCAGCTTGGTATTCAATGAGCAGTTCTTC.

Regarding this clone: Other DNA sequences in this sample translate to the same CDR3. V usage is TRBV9 and J usage is TRBJ2-5; 8 bases align to TRBD2. Trimming at V came to 0 bases and at J to 1 base, leaving 5 bases not matched to a gene. The CDR3 loop spans 16 amino acids. The V gene's germline CDR1 is SGDLS and CDR2 YYNGEE. The CDR3 DNA reads as TGTGCCAGCAGCGTAGGAGGTCGGGGGGGCCAAGAGACCCAGTACTTC. This encodes CASSVGGRGGQETQYF.

This clone has just one count. V is TRBV10-3 and J is TRBJ1-2, with D hard to call. Germline V gene data show CDR1 as ENHRY and CDR2 as SYGVKD. This CDR3 spans 14 amino acids. V was shortened by 0 bases and J by 8 bases, with 13 bases between the two germline ends. This chain's CDR3 is CAISESFGVRGYTF. CDR3 DNA: TGTGCCATCAGTGAGTCGTTTGGGGTGCGGGGCTACACCTTC.

This clone came up once. The chain uses TRBV5-4 and TRBJ2-7; either TRBD1 or TRBD2 may supply D (5 bases each). Trimming took off 3 bases at V and 2 bases at J, with 21 bases between the two ends. CDR1 and CDR2 from the germline V gene are SGHNT and YYREEE (reference sequence). The CDR3 is 17 amino acids. CDR3: CASSYKQPGPNTYEQYF. In DNA, the CDR3 is TGTGCCAGCAGCTACAAACAACCGGGACCCAACACCTACGAGCAGTACTTC. The full variable domain, with the rest looked up from reference TRBV5-4 and TRBJ2-7, is ETGVTQSPTHLIKTRGQQVTLRCSSQSGHNTVSWYQQALGQGPQFIFQYYREEENGRGNFPPRFSGLQFPNYSSELNVNALELDDSALYLCASSYKQPGPNTYEQYFGPGTRLTVT.

The V and J genes are TRBV9 and TRBJ1-4; TRBD1 matches at 7 bases. The CDR3 contains 17 residues. Germline trimming cut 3 bases from V and 5 bases from J; bases unmatched to any gene: 13. The germline gives CDR1 SGDLS, CDR2 YYNGEE. The CDR3 DNA is TGTGCCAGCAGCGCGAGAACAGGGGCGGAATGGAATGAAAAACTGTTTTTT. The encoded protein is CASSARTGAEWNEKLFF. Full variable domain (missing parts from reference TRBV9 and TRBJ1-4): DSGVTQTPKHLITATGQRVTLRCSPRSGDLSVYWYQQSLDQGLQFLIQYYNGEERAKGNILERFSAQQFPDLHSELNLSSLELGDSALYFCASSARTGAEWNEKLFFGSGTQLSVL.

This chain connects TRBV19 to TRBJ2-5; D gene ambiguous. This CDR3 is built from 14 residues. From germline, CDR1 is LNHDA and CDR2 SQIVND (reference sequence). V gave up 8 bases and J gave up 5 bases, with 18 bases separating them. The CDR3 DNA reads TGTGCCAGTCACCCGGGTAGGGTATGGGAGACCCAGTACTTC. It is translated as CASHPGRVWETQYF. The complete variable domain, with remaining parts taken from reference TRBV19 and TRBJ2-5, reads DGGITQSPKYLFRKEGQNVTLSCEQNLNHDAMYWYRQDPGQGLRLIYYSQIVNDFQKGDIAEGYSVSREKKESFPLTVTSAQKNPTAFYLCASHPGRVWETQYFGPGTRLLVL.

The V and J genes are TRBV9 and TRBJ2-6; D is unresolved. Germline CDR1 SGDLS, CDR2 YYNGEE. The CDR3 runs 14 residues. Trimming stripped 3 bases from V and 0 bases from J, with 4 bases between. CDR3 region: CASSEASGANVLTF. In nucleotides, the CDR3 is TGTGCCAGCAGCGAGGCCTCTGGGGCCAACGTCCTGACTTTC.

The rearrangement links TRBV6-1 to TRBJ2-3; D possibly matches TRBD1 or TRBD2 (5 bases each). Per the germline V gene, CDR1 is MNHNS and CDR2 is SASEGT. V gave up 7 bases and J gave up 3 bases, with 11 bases separating them. The CDR3 covers 13 residues. CDR3 sequence reads: CASMRGWTDTQYF. CDR3 nucleotide sequence: TGTGCCAGCATGAGGGGTTGGACAGATACGCAGTATTTT.

The chain joins TRBV7-9 to TRBJ2-5, with TRBD2 matching 9 bases. The J call may be in error: the DNA end matches TRBJ2-7 better. CDR3 size: 14 residues. Germline-derived CDR1 and CDR2 are SEHNR and FQNEAQ (reference sequence). The CDR3: CASSVSGSSYEQYF. The CDR3, as DNA: TGTGCCAGCAGCGTTAGCGGGAGCTCCTACGAGCAGTACTTC.

This clone occurred once. The rearrangement joins TRBV29-1 to TRBJ2-7; tentative D call: TRBD1 (5 bases). V lost 6 bases to trimming and J lost 4 bases, with 19 bases between them. Germline V gene sequence: CDR1 SQVTM, CDR2 ANQGSEA. The CDR3 extends over 14 amino acids. The CDR3 reads CSVGQTLLQYEQYF. The CDR3 DNA reads as TGCAGCGTGGGGCAGACCCTCCTACAATACGAGCAGTACTTC.